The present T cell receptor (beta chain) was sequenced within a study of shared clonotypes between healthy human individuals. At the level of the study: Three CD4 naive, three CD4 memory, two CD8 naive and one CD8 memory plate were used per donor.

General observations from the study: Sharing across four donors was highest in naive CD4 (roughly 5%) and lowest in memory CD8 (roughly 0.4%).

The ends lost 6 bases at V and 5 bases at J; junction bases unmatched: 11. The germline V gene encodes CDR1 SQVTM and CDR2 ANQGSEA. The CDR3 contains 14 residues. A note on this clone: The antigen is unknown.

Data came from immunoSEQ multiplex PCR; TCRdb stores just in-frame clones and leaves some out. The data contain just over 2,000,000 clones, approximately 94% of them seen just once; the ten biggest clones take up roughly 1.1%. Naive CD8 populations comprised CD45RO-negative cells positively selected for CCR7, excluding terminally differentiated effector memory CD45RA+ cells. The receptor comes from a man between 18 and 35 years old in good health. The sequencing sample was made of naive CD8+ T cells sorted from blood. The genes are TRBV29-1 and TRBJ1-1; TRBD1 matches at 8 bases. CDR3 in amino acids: CSVVGQGAKTEAFF. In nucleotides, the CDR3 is TGCAGCGTAGTTGGTCAGGGGGCGAAGACTGAAGCTTTCTTT.